This TCR beta chain was observed in a study of cytomegalovirus exposure and HLA in healthy donors. Overall study context: The same platform was used for the 130 or so validation repertoires as for the roughly 660 first-cohort repertoires, as reported in a later analysis. Study-level points and caveats: Most sequenced TCRs were rare (though some public TCRs occurred in many donors). Researchers counted some 150 TCR beta chains as cytomegalovirus-associated. As was reported, the classifier diagnosed cytomegalovirus status with high specificity and sensitivity.

The CDR3 loop spans 16 amino acids. Trimming took 2 bases from V and 8 from J; bases not matched to a gene: 11. The germline CDR1 and CDR2 sequences are SGDLS and YYNGEE. Profiling relied on immunoSEQ multiplex PCR, and the TCRdb table lists in-frame clones only, not all of them. The sample lists fewer than 250,000 clones; over 70% were seen once. In the case of this clone: Its cognate antigen is unknown.

This sequence was found in a woman aged 25-40 years in good health and CMV-seropositive. The chain links TRBV9 to TRBJ2-1; 9 nucleotides line up with TRBD2. Sequencing was carried out using PBMCs. CDR3 in amino acids: CASSVDLAGSGYEQFF. The CDR3 nucleotides are TGTGCCAGCAGCGTGGATCTAGCGGGATCGGGGTATGAGCAGTTCTTC. Using reference TRBV9 and TRBJ2-1 for the parts outside the CDR3, the full variable domain is DSGVTQTPKHLITATGQRVTLRCSPRSGDLSVYWYQQSLDQGLQFLIQYYNGEERAKGNILERFSAQQFPDLHSELNLSSLELGDSALYFCASSVDLAGSGYEQFFGPGTRLTVL.